This note documents a single T cell receptor beta chain sequence. The data are from a study of blood T cell repertoires in COVID-19. Clones were read by immunoSEQ multiplex PCR, and TCRdb kept only the in-frame ones, dropping some. The sample yields hundreds of thousands of clones, around 88% seen once. The germline gives CDR1 SGHRS, CDR2 YFSETQ. Trimming removed 0 bases from V and 0 bases from J, with 7 bases in between. The CDR3 extends over 14 amino acids. The material sequenced was PBMCs or T cells enriched from blood (not recorded which). The clonotype was recovered from a woman aged 25 to 39 who had been exposed to COVID-19. V usage is TRBV5-1 and J usage is TRBJ2-7; D not resolved. The chain's CDR3 is CASSLGGISYEQYF. CDR3 nucleotides: TGCGCCAGCAGCTTGGGAGGAATCTCCTACGAGCAGTACTTC.